This T cell receptor beta chain was sequenced in a study of T-cell memory formation after mild COVID-19. Study-wide background: TCR clusters were largely donor specific. Whole-study findings and limits: CD4+ bias marked clones expanding day 15 to 37, unlike balanced contracting clones.

This clonotype was seen a few times. What it binds is not known. 5'RACE primed at constant segments yielded TCR alpha and TCR beta cDNA libraries bearing sample barcodes and UMIs. Using its own MiXCR run on the 5' RACE reads, TCRdb lists one record per CDR3 protein. The table lists around 250,000 distinct CDR3 sequences, 15% of them singletons, with 2% to 2.5% in the top ten. The length of the CDR3 is 15 residues. Trimming took off 7 bases at V and 0 bases at J, with 10 bases between the two ends. The sequenced sample consisted of PBMCs or a T cell subset sorted from them (not recorded which). V usage is TRBV12-3 or TRBV12-4 and J usage is TRBJ2-6, with D unclear. The TCR was taken from an adult woman who had mild COVID-19 (a few samples of this study predate the infection). Cell type and time point are not known. The CDR3 DNA reads as TGTGCCAGCATGGAAGCTCCCTCTGGGGCCAACGTCCTGACTTTC. Encoded protein: CASMEAPSGANVLTF.